Listed here are 30 T cell receptor beta chains from one sample, sequenced in a study of blood T cell repertoires in COVID-19. Sequencing used immunoSEQ multiplex PCR; TCRdb keeps in-frame clones, though not all of them. Of approximately 110,000 clones detected, about 70% appear once; the ten largest clones hold about 6.3%. The sample comprised peripheral blood. The receptors were sampled from a man older than 75 with COVID-19, enrolled during active disease.

The gene calls are TRBV6-2 or TRBV6-3 and TRBJ2-1; 9 nucleotides align to TRBD1. The J segment lost 9 bases and the V segment lost 7 bases, leaving 19 bases of the junction unmatched. The CDR3 spans 17 residues. Germline lookup yields CDR1 MNHEY and CDR2 SVGEGT. The CDR3 region has the DNA TGTGCCAGCACCCCCCACACCCCACAGGGGGCGCGAGGTGAGCAGTTCTTC. The encoded protein is CASTPHTPQGARGEQFF.

For the CDR3, the DNA is TGTGCCAGCAGCCAGACTAGCGGGACGGGGTACGAGCAGTACTTC. Translating gives CASSQTSGTGYEQYF. The chain recombines TRBV13 with TRBJ2-7; 11 bases map to TRBD2. There are 15 residues in the CDR3. The V gene's germline CDR1 is PRHDT and CDR2 FYEKMQ (reference sequence). V was pared by 5 bases and J by 4 bases, with 7 bases of the junction left unmatched.

The rearrangement joins TRBV6-1 to TRBJ2-7; D is undetermined. Trimming removed 3 bases at V and 1 base at J, with 13 bases between. The CDR3 has 15 residues. Germline V gives CDR1 MNHNS, CDR2 SASEGT. The CDR3 spells CASSDGSARSYEQYF. In DNA form, the CDR3 reads TGTGCCAGCAGTGATGGAAGCGCGCGTTCCTACGAGCAGTACTTC.

The chain is built from TRBV3-1 (or the pseudogene TRBV3-2) and TRBJ1-4; TRBD1 matches 9 bases. The J segment lost 4 bases and the V segment lost 0 bases, leaving 6 bases of the junction unmatched. Germline assignment: CDR1 LGHDT and CDR2 YNNKEL (reference sequence). CDR3 length: 17 residues. The chain's CDR3 is CASSQDWGQGGNEKLFF. The DNA of the CDR3 is TGTGCCAGCAGCCAAGATTGGGGACAGGGAGGTAATGAAAAACTGTTTTTT.

The chain uses TRBV11-2 and TRBJ2-1; tentatively, D is TRBD1 (5 bases). Germline CDR1 reads SGHAT; CDR2 reads FQNNGV. The CDR3 consists of 14 residues. V lost 4 bases to trimming and J lost 9 bases, with 16 bases between them. This chain's CDR3 is CASSSWGASGEQFF. Written as DNA, the CDR3 is TGTGCCAGCAGCTCCTGGGGCGCGAGTGGTGAGCAGTTCTTC.

This sequence joins TRBV14 and TRBJ1-2; weak D call: TRBD1 (6 bases). Trimming took off 0 bases at V and 4 bases at J, with 12 bases between the two ends. This CDR3 comprises 15 residues. The V gene's germline CDR1 is SGHDN and CDR2 FVKESK. CDR3 in DNA: TGTGCCAGCAGCCAAGATTCGGACAGTGTCTATGGCTACACCTTC. Its protein is CASSQDSDSVYGYTF.

V gene TRBV5-1 combines with J gene TRBJ2-7; TRBD2 aligns across 14 bases. This CDR3 contains 17 residues. The V gene's germline CDR1 is SGHRS and CDR2 YFSETQ. V was clipped by 3 bases and J by 4 bases; unmatched bases: 9. The CDR3, as DNA: TGCGCCAGCAGCTGGGGACTAGCGGGAGCATCTAGGTACGAGCAGTACTTC. Its protein is CASSWGLAGASRYEQYF.

The chain employs TRBV7-9 and TRBJ2-5, with 7 bases matching TRBD1. J lost 5 bases, V lost 3 bases, and 3 bases had no gene match. Germline V lookup: CDR1 SEHNR, CDR2 FQNEAQ (reference sequence). The CDR3 extends over 13 amino acids. The CDR3 protein is CASSFGQVETQYF. CDR3 sequence (DNA): TGTGCCAGCAGCTTTGGACAGGTGGAGACCCAGTACTTC.

J is TRBJ2-3 and V is TRBV6-5, with 9 positions matching TRBD1. With V trimmed by 4 bases and J by 1 base, 6 bases remained unmatched. The germline gives CDR1 MNHEY, CDR2 SVGAGI. The CDR3 has 16 amino acids. CDR3 bases: TGTGCCAGCAGTTTGGGACAGGGCCAAGGCACAGATACGCAGTATTTT. Translating gives CASSLGQGQGTDTQYF.

This clone occurred once. The chain combines TRBV19 with TRBJ2-2; 11 bases match TRBD2. The V segment lost 4 bases and the J segment 1 base; nucleotides outside the gene matches: 2. The length of the CDR3 is 16 residues. Germline CDR1 is LNHDA and CDR2 is SQIVND (reference sequence). CDR3 coding DNA: TGTGCCAGTAGTACCGGACTAGCGGGGAACACCGGGGAGCTGTTTTTT. Translated: CASSTGLAGNTGELFF.

This clone was picked up a small number of times. This chain links TRBV30 with TRBJ1-3; D uncertain. The V gene's germline CDR1 is GTSNPN and CDR2 SVGIG (reference sequence). Trimming removed 3 bases from V and 4 bases from J, with 13 bases in between. This CDR3 has 14 residues. DNA for the CDR3: TGTGCCTGGAGCCGCGGGGAATCGGGAAACACCATATATTTT. Its translation: CAWSRGESGNTIYF.

V gene TRBV7-6 combines with J gene TRBJ2-5; the D gene is possibly TRBD1 (7 bases). This CDR3 is built from 17 residues. Between the trimmed V and J ends, which lost 5 bases and 5 bases, there was a span of 24 bases. CDR1 SGHVS and CDR2 FNYEAQ come from the germline V gene. The CDR3, as DNA: TGTGCCAGCAGCCTCCTACCACCAGGGGGGCTAGGGGAGACCCAGTACTTC. It translates to CASSLLPPGGLGETQYF.

The rearrangement uses TRBV7-2 and TRBJ2-7, with unresolved D. The V and J ends lost 1 base and 3 bases respectively, with 7 bases between them. In germline, CDR1 is SGHTA, CDR2 FQGNSA. This CDR3 has 13 residues. CDR3: CASSLGTYYEQYF. The DNA of the CDR3 is TGTGCCAGCAGCTTAGGCACCTACTACGAGCAGTACTTC. Full variable domain (outside the CDR3, taken from reference TRBV7-2 and TRBJ2-7): GAGVSQSPSNKVTEKGKDVELRCDPISGHTALYWYRQSLGQGLEFLIYFQGNSAPDKSGLPSDRFSAERTGGSVSTLTIQRTQQEDSAVYLCASSLGTYYEQYFGPGTRLTVT.

The J gene is TRBJ2-3, the V gene TRBV27; tentatively, D is TRBD2 (6 bases). V lost 5 bases and J 0 bases, leaving 18 bases between the germline ends. There are 17 residues in the CDR3. The germline gives CDR1 MNHEY, CDR2 SMNVEV (reference sequence). CDR3 coding DNA: TGTGCCAGCAGTCCGCCACCGGGACTGGTAAGCACAGATACGCAGTATTTT. This codes for CASSPPPGLVSTDTQYF.

The chain joins TRBV7-2 to TRBJ2-5, with TRBD2 matching over 12 bases. With V trimmed by 3 bases and J by 5 bases, 4 bases remained unmatched. The CDR3 has 15 residues. The germline V gene has CDR1 SGHTA and CDR2 FQGNSA. CDR3 region: CASSFQLAGGETQYF. In DNA form, the CDR3 reads TGTGCCAGCAGCTTCCAACTAGCGGGAGGCGAGACCCAGTACTTC.

The chain recombines TRBV6-6 with TRBJ2-7; 11 bases line up with TRBD2. Per germline, CDR1 MNHNY and CDR2 SVGAGI (reference sequence). The CDR3 covers 15 residues. Trimming took 5 bases from V and 3 from J; bases not matched to a gene: 6. The CDR3 loop is CASSTGTSGHYEQYF. CDR3 nucleotide sequence: TGTGCCAGCAGTACCGGGACTAGCGGCCACTACGAGCAGTACTTC.

The V and J genes are TRBV9 and TRBJ1-1, with 7 positions matching TRBD1. In germline, CDR1 is SGDLS, CDR2 YYNGEE. J gave up 1 base and V 0 bases, and 3 bases lay outside the gene matches. The CDR3 runs 15 residues. The CDR3 here is CASSVARGENTEAFF. CDR3 nucleotides: TGTGCCAGCAGCGTAGCCAGGGGGGAGAACACTGAAGCTTTCTTT. Looking up the rest from reference TRBV9 and TRBJ1-1 gives the full variable domain: DSGVTQTPKHLITATGQRVTLRCSPRSGDLSVYWYQQSLDQGLQFLIQYYNGEERAKGNILERFSAQQFPDLHSELNLSSLELGDSALYFCASSVARGENTEAFFGQGTRLTVV.

The chain combines TRBV19 with TRBJ2-1; 9 nucleotides agree with TRBD1. The CDR3 has 16 residues. The germline V gene encodes CDR1 LNHDA and CDR2 SQIVND (reference sequence). V dropped 5 bases and J dropped 4; count of bases not matched to a gene: 9. This CDR3 reads CASSVLGQGSYNEQFF. Here the CDR3 DNA reads TGTGCCAGTAGTGTCCTAGGACAGGGGTCGTACAATGAGCAGTTCTTC.

V and J are TRBV19 and TRBJ1-1; the D is unclear. The CDR3 is 13 amino acids. V lost 10 bases and J 3 bases, leaving 15 bases between the germline ends. In germline, CDR1 is LNHDA, CDR2 SQIVND (reference sequence). In DNA, the CDR3 is TGTGCCACCGGAACGACTTCCGACACTGAAGCTTTCTTT. Its translation is CATGTTSDTEAFF.

V and J are TRBV29-1 and TRBJ2-7; 10 positions match TRBD1. This CDR3 contains 14 residues. Germline-derived CDR1 and CDR2 are SQVTM and ANQGSEA. J was trimmed by 0 bases and V by 4 bases; bases with no gene match: 3. Written as DNA, the CDR3 is TGCAGCGTTGCCGGGACAGGGGCCTCCTACGAGCAGTACTTC. Translating gives CSVAGTGASYEQYF.

The CDR3 coding sequence is TGTGCCAGCAGTTACTCGAAAGGGACAGGGACCTACGAGCAGTACTTC. This codes for CASSYSKGTGTYEQYF. J is TRBJ2-7 and V is TRBV6-5; the match to TRBD1 covers 9 bases. The CDR3 has 16 residues. Germline assignment: CDR1 MNHEY and CDR2 SVGAGI. The ends lost 0 bases at V and 2 bases at J; junction bases unmatched: 5.

This chain connects TRBV24-1 to TRBJ1-4, with 9 bases identical to TRBD1. This CDR3 region has 15 residues. The germline V gene has CDR1 KGHDR and CDR2 SFDVKD. V gave up 3 bases and J gave up 8 bases; unmatched junction bases: 6. In nucleotides, the CDR3 is TGTGCCACCAGTGATCCGGGACAGGGAAAAGAAAAACTGTTTTTT. Translated, it gives CATSDPGQGKEKLFF.

The chain links TRBV10-3 to TRBJ1-3; 7 nucleotides align to TRBD1. V gave up 6 bases and J gave up 2 bases; unmatched junction bases: 4. Germline V gene lookup returns CDR1 ENHRY and CDR2 SYGVKD. The CDR3 consists of 14 residues. Here the CDR3 reads CAIRMTGTGNTIYF. The CDR3, as DNA: TGTGCCATCAGGATGACAGGGACTGGAAACACCATATATTTT.

This sequence joins TRBV5-1 and TRBJ2-3; 7 bases agree with TRBD2. There are 15 residues in the CDR3. Germline trimming cut 1 base from V and 1 base from J; bases unmatched to any gene: 3. Germline CDR1 SGHRS, CDR2 YFSETQ. CDR3 protein: CASSLNLAGTDTQYF. The DNA of the CDR3 is TGCGCCAGCAGCTTGAACCTAGCGGGCACAGATACGCAGTATTTT.

This clone has only one observation. The V gene is TRBV2, the J gene TRBJ2-2, with D possibly TRBD1 on 5 matching bases. From germline, CDR1 is SNHLY and CDR2 FYNNEI. The V end lost 3 bases, the J end lost 4 bases, and 12 bases lay between the germline ends. The CDR3 length is 15 residues. The CDR3 region has the DNA TGTGCCAGCAGTGACTTGGGGCGCGGCACCGGGGAGCTGTTTTTT. Amino acid sequence: CASSDLGRGTGELFF.

V and J are TRBV28 and TRBJ1-2; TRBD1 matches at 7 bases. Germline assignment: CDR1 MDHEN and CDR2 SYDVKM. CDR3 length equals 15 residues. After removal of 5 bases from V and 5 bases from J, the junction contained 11 bases not matched to a gene. The CDR3 here is CASSTPGTARYGYTF. CDR3 in DNA: TGTGCCAGCAGTACCCCCGGGACAGCAAGATATGGCTACACCTTC.

This clone was counted only a few times. This sequence joins TRBV10-2 and TRBJ2-3; D remains ambiguous. Germline CDR1 is WSHSY and CDR2 is SAAADI. The CDR3 is made up of 12 amino acids. The ends were cut back, 6 bases at V and 0 bases at J, with 4 bases in the middle. The CDR3 nucleotides are TGCGCCAGCAGGAGTAGCACAGATACGCAGTATTTT. The encoded protein is CASRSSTDTQYF.

This clone was observed a few times. The genes are TRBV5-1 and TRBJ1-4, with TRBD1 matching 8 bases. Trimming took 1 base from V and 3 from J; bases not matched to a gene: 5. From germline, CDR1 is SGHRS and CDR2 YFSETQ. The CDR3 has 16 amino acids. The CDR3 DNA reads as TGCGCCAGCAGCTTGCAGGGGGCAGTGGCTAATGAAAAACTGTTTTTT. This codes for CASSLQGAVANEKLFF.

This chain connects TRBV29-1 to TRBJ2-1, with 9 bases lining up with TRBD2. After removal of 6 bases from V and 7 bases from J, the junction contained 10 bases not matched to a gene. This CDR3 has 14 amino acids. Per the germline V gene, CDR1 is SQVTM and CDR2 is ANQGSEA. The CDR3 loop is CSVPGLAALNEQFF. The CDR3 DNA follows: TGCAGCGTCCCGGGACTAGCAGCCCTAAATGAGCAGTTCTTC.

Only a few counts were recorded for this clone. V and J are TRBV6-5 and TRBJ2-7; tentative D call: TRBD1 (5 bases). This CDR3 has 11 amino acids. Looked up from germline, CDR1 is MNHEY and CDR2 is SVGAGI. The V and J ends lost 4 bases and 7 bases respectively, with 8 bases between them. CDR3 nucleotides: TGTGCCAGCAGTTTTCAGGGAGAGCAGTACTTC. This translates into CASSFQGEQYF.